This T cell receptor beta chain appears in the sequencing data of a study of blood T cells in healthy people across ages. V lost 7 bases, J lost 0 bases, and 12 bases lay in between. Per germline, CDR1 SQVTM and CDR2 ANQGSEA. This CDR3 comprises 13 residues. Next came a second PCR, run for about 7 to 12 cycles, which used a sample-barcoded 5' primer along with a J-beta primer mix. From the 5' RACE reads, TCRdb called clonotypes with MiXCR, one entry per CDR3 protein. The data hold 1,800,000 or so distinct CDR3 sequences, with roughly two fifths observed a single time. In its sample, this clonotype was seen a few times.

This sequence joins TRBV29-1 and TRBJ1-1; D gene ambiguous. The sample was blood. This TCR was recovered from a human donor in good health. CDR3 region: CSAVTGLNTEAFF. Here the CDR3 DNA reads TGCAGCGCCGTAACGGGGTTGAACACTGAAGCTTTCTTT.